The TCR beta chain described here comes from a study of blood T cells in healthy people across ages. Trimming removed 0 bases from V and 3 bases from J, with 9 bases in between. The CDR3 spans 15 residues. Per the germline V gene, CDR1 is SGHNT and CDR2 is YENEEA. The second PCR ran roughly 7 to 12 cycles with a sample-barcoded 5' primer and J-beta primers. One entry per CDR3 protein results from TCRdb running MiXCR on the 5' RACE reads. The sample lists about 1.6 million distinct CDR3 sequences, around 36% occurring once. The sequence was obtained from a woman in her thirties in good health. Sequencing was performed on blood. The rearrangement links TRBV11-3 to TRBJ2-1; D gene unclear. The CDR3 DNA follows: TGTGCCAGCAGCTTAGATCCCAAGGTCTACAATGAGCAGTTCTTC. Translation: CASSLDPKVYNEQFF.